These 27 T cell receptor beta chains share one sample of origin, sequenced in a study of PD-L1 blockade in urothelial cancer (dated by TCRdb to about 2017). The time point label of this sample denotes: peripheral blood 6 weeks after treatment start. Receptor libraries were prepared by the immunoSEQ multiplex PCR assay. TCRdb's version of the immuneACCESS table is confined to in-frame rearrangements and falls short of the full clone set. An unresolved V gene accounts for under half of the shortfall where checked; the remainder is of unknown origin. This sample comprises more than 95,000 clones, about 89% of them detected only once. The top ten hold under 2% of the sample. This specimen consisted of PBMCs, obtained around atezolizumab (anti-PD-L1) treatment. Receptor source: a man in his fifties or sixties with urothelial cancer.

The chain recombines TRBV18 with TRBJ2-6, with no clear D. Trimming left V 6 bases short and J 0 bases short, with 6 bases between. This CDR3 has 14 amino acids. Germline CDR1 reads KGHSH; CDR2 reads LQKENI. CDR3 DNA sequence: TGTGCCAGCTCCACAGACTCTGGGGCCAACGTCCTGACTTTC. Protein sequence: CASSTDSGANVLTF.

This clone has just one count. This chain joins TRBV19 and TRBJ2-1; 7 bases map to TRBD2. Germline V CDR1 and CDR2: LNHDA, SQIVND (reference sequence). V lost 1 base and J lost 4; bases outside the gene matches: 4. The length of the CDR3 is 15 residues. The CDR3 region is CASSIGPGGYNEQFF. Written as DNA, the CDR3 is TGTGCCAGTAGTATAGGGCCGGGGGGTTACAATGAGCAGTTCTTC.

V usage is TRBV5-1 and J usage is TRBJ2-5; 9 bases match TRBD1. Germline CDR1 and CDR2: SGHRS and YFSETQ. Unmatched junction bases numbered 8, after V lost 4 bases and J lost 4 bases. The CDR3 totals 15 residues. As DNA, the CDR3 is TGCGCCAGCAGCCCACAGCCGGGACAGGGAGAGACCCAGTACTTC. As protein: CASSPQPGQGETQYF. Full variable domain (rest looked up from reference TRBV5-1 and TRBJ2-5): KAGVTQTPRYLIKTRGQQVTLSCSPISGHRSVSWYQQTPGQGLQFLFEYFSETQRNKGNFPGRFSGRQFSNSRSEMNVSTLELGDSALYLCASSPQPGQGETQYFGPGTRLLVL.

V usage is TRBV7-6 and J usage is TRBJ1-4, with D unresolved. The germline V and J ends were trimmed by 1 base and 2 bases, with 5 bases remaining between them. CDR1 and CDR2 (germline): SGHVS, FNYEAQ. The CDR3 is 14 amino acids. For the CDR3, the DNA is TGTGCCAGCAGCTTAGAGGAGACTAATGAAAAACTGTTTTTT. It yields the protein CASSLEETNEKLFF.

The chain uses TRBV5-4 and TRBJ2-3; 8 bases agree with TRBD2. Germline loops: CDR1 SGHNT, CDR2 YYREEE (reference sequence). The CDR3 runs 16 residues. J lost 6 bases, V lost 0 bases, and 9 bases had no gene match. The CDR3 sequence: CASSLAGGAFRDTQYF. The DNA for the CDR3 is TGTGCCAGCAGCTTGGCCGGGGGGGCGTTCCGGGATACGCAGTATTTT.

The V gene is TRBV27, the J gene TRBJ2-2; TRBD1 matches at 8 bases. The V and J ends lost 5 bases and 3 bases, in that order; junction bases with no gene match: 8. Germline V CDR1 and CDR2: MNHEY, SMNVEV (reference sequence). The CDR3 extends over 16 amino acids. The CDR3 spells CASSPRDRSYTGELFF. The DNA for the CDR3 is TGTGCCAGCAGTCCCCGGGACAGGAGCTACACCGGGGAGCTGTTTTTT.

The chain joins TRBV15 to TRBJ1-3; no reliable D call. This CDR3 contains 14 residues. Between the trimmed V and J ends, which lost 0 bases and 2 bases, there was a span of 5 bases. Germline loops: CDR1 LNHNV, CDR2 YYDKDF (reference sequence). CDR3 nucleotide sequence: TGTGCCACCAGCAGAGAGGCAGCTGGAAACACCATATATTTT. Protein: CATSREAAGNTIYF.

The gene calls are TRBV28 and TRBJ1-5; 8 bases fit TRBD1. Germline-derived CDR1 and CDR2 are MDHEN and SYDVKM. This CDR3 comprises 19 residues. With V trimmed by 6 bases and J by 4 bases, 20 bases remained unmatched. This CDR3 reads CASSTMTGVREISNQPQHF. CDR3 nucleotide sequence: TGTGCCAGCAGCACGATGACAGGGGTGAGGGAAATTAGTAATCAGCCCCAGCATTTT. The whole variable domain, filled in from reference TRBV28 and TRBJ1-5, reads DVKVTQSSRYLVKRTGEKVFLECVQDMDHENMFWYRQDPGLGLRLIYFSYDVKMKEKGDIPEGYSVSREKKERFSLILESASTNQTSMYLCASSTMTGVREISNQPQHFGDGTRLSIL.

The chain couples TRBV9 to TRBJ1-4, with D unclear. Trimming cost V 6 bases and J 8 bases, with 17 bases left between them. CDR3 size: 14 residues. Germline values: CDR1 SGDLS, CDR2 YYNGEE. CDR3 loop: CASKPGSGGEKLFF. Here the CDR3 DNA reads TGTGCCAGCAAGCCGGGGTCCGGAGGAGAAAAACTGTTTTTT.

The gene calls are TRBV5-1 and TRBJ2-7; the match to TRBD2 covers 8 bases. CDR3 length: 13 amino acids. Germline V gives CDR1 SGHRS, CDR2 YFSETQ. V gave up 4 bases and J gave up 5 bases; unmatched junction bases: 5. CDR3 residues: CASSLAGGHEQYF. CDR3 bases: TGCGCCAGCAGCCTTGCGGGGGGCCACGAGCAGTACTTC.

In its sample, this clone was seen once. The chain employs TRBV7-9 and TRBJ2-1; TRBD2 matches 7 bases. This CDR3 spans 17 amino acids. The germline V gene encodes CDR1 SEHNR and CDR2 FQNEAQ (reference sequence). The ends lost 5 bases at V and 1 base at J; junction bases unmatched: 11. CDR3 DNA sequence: TGTGCCAGCAGCAACACTTGGGAGGGGCTATCCTACAATGAGCAGTTCTTC. It encodes CASSNTWEGLSYNEQFF.

The chain links TRBV7-6 to TRBJ2-2; TRBD2 matches at 10 bases. CDR3 length: 16 residues. V was clipped by 4 bases and J by 1 base; unmatched bases: 3. Looked up from germline, CDR1 is SGHVS and CDR2 is FNYEAQ. The CDR3 here is CASSSPSGGNTGELFF. DNA of the CDR3: TGTGCCAGCAGCTCTCCTAGCGGGGGGAACACCGGGGAGCTGTTTTTT.

The chain carries TRBV7-3 and TRBJ1-1; no definite D call. Trimming pared 5 bases from V and 4 bases from J, leaving 14 bases between. The V gene's germline CDR1 is SGHTA and CDR2 FQGTGA. CDR3 length: 14 residues. The CDR3 protein is CASSPPGLSTEAFF. CDR3 DNA sequence: TGTGCCAGCAGCCCCCCGGGGTTAAGCACTGAAGCTTTCTTT.

Turning to this clone: This sample includes further DNA sequences coding for the same CDR3. The rearrangement uses TRBV5-1 and TRBJ2-3; 10 nucleotides align to TRBD2. V lost 0 bases, J lost 2 bases, and 3 bases stayed unmatched. The CDR3 is 16 residues long. Germline V gene sequence: CDR1 SGHRS, CDR2 YFSETQ. In DNA, the CDR3 is TGCGCCAGCAGCTTGGATCTAGCGGGGGACACAGATACGCAGTATTTT. Its translation: CASSLDLAGDTDTQYF.

The gene calls are TRBV28 and TRBJ1-4; D is ambiguous. The V gene's germline CDR1 is MDHEN and CDR2 SYDVKM. This CDR3 has 10 amino acids. V was shortened by 6 bases and J by 8 bases, with 4 bases between the two germline ends. The CDR3 is CASSQEKLFF. CDR3 nucleotide sequence: TGTGCCAGCAGCCAAGAAAAACTGTTTTTT.

The rearrangement uses TRBV5-1 and TRBJ2-3; D might be TRBD2 (6 bases). The CDR3 spans 17 residues. From germline, CDR1 is SGHRS and CDR2 YFSETQ. Trimming left V 3 bases short and J 4 bases short, with 21 bases between. The CDR3, as DNA: TGCGCCAGCAGCTCGGCGGGTAGCGGAGGGATCGCAGATACGCAGTATTTT. This codes for CASSSAGSGGIADTQYF. Full variable domain (remainder filled in from reference TRBV5-1 and TRBJ2-3): KAGVTQTPRYLIKTRGQQVTLSCSPISGHRSVSWYQQTPGQGLQFLFEYFSETQRNKGNFPGRFSGRQFSNSRSEMNVSTLELGDSALYLCASSSAGSGGIADTQYFGPGTRLTVL.

The chain uses TRBV28 and TRBJ1-1; unclear D gene. Trimming stripped 7 bases from V and 10 bases from J, with 13 bases between. Per the germline V gene, CDR1 is MDHEN and CDR2 is SYDVKM. The length of the CDR3 is 11 residues. The CDR3 DNA sequence: TGTGCCAGCAAATCGATTCTGCGAGCTTTCTTT. As protein: CASKSILRAFF.

The chain links TRBV5-4 to TRBJ2-1, with 7 bases aligning to TRBD2. Germline lookup yields CDR1 SGHNT and CDR2 YYREEE (reference sequence). This CDR3 spans 16 amino acids. V was clipped by 4 bases and J by 5 bases; unmatched bases: 12. The CDR3 bases are TGTGCCAGCAGCCCGTCGCTCACTAGCGTCCACAATGAGCAGTTCTTC. This gives the protein CASSPSLTSVHNEQFF.

This CDR3 reads CASSATGIVYEQYF. CDR3 nucleotides: TGTGCCAGCAGTGCAACAGGGATCGTCTACGAGCAGTACTTC. The gene calls are TRBV6-1 and TRBJ2-7; weak D call: TRBD1 (6 bases). Per the germline V gene, CDR1 is MNHNS and CDR2 is SASEGT. V shed 4 bases and J shed 3 bases, with 13 bases lying between them. The CDR3 contains 14 residues.

CDR3 nucleotide sequence: TGCGCCAGCAGCCTGGACAGGGATGAAGCTTTCTTT. Encoded protein: CASSLDRDEAFF. This chain connects TRBV5-1 to TRBJ1-1, with 8 nucleotides matching TRBD1. The CDR3 runs 12 residues. Germline CDR1 reads SGHRS; CDR2 reads YFSETQ. The trim removed 4 bases at V and 7 bases at J, leaving 3 bases unmatched.

The chain employs TRBV5-1 and TRBJ1-2; 9 bases are shared with TRBD1. V trimming: 4 bases; J trimming: 8 bases; junction bases outside the gene matches: 6. This CDR3 has 13 amino acids. Germline CDR1 is SGHRS and CDR2 is YFSETQ. CDR3: CASSMGQGGGYTF. The CDR3 DNA reads as TGCGCCAGCAGCATGGGACAGGGTGGCGGCTACACCTTC. Complete variable domain (other parts from reference TRBV5-1 and TRBJ1-2): KAGVTQTPRYLIKTRGQQVTLSCSPISGHRSVSWYQQTPGQGLQFLFEYFSETQRNKGNFPGRFSGRQFSNSRSEMNVSTLELGDSALYLCASSMGQGGGYTFGSGTRLTVV.

The chain is built from TRBV6-1 and TRBJ2-7; 7 bases are shared with TRBD2. V lost 4 bases and J lost 2; bases outside the gene matches: 8. From germline, CDR1 is MNHNS and CDR2 SASEGT. This CDR3 has 15 amino acids. CDR3 protein: CASSGLARGAYEQYF. The DNA of the CDR3 is TGTGCCAGCAGTGGACTAGCTCGAGGGGCCTACGAGCAGTACTTC.

This clone was recorded only once. This rearrangement joins TRBV5-5 to TRBJ2-1, with 10 bases fitting TRBD2. Germline V gene sequence: CDR1 SGHKS, CDR2 YYEKEE (reference sequence). The CDR3 covers 15 residues. Trimming removed 4 bases from V and 6 bases from J; junction bases left unmatched: 7. CDR3 DNA sequence: TGTGCCAGCAGCCCGGGACTAGCGTACCGCAATGAGCAGTTCTTC. Translated, it gives CASSPGLAYRNEQFF.

The V and J genes are TRBV28 and TRBJ1-2; D call uncertain. The CDR3 loop spans 14 amino acids. Germline CDR1 is MDHEN and CDR2 is SYDVKM. V shed 3 bases and J shed 4 bases, with 12 bases lying between them. The CDR3 DNA is TGTGCCAGCAGTTTGGTAAACTCCGTCTATGGCTACACCTTC. It translates to CASSLVNSVYGYTF.

The chain uses TRBV5-1 and TRBJ2-5, with TRBD1 identical over 7 bases. The germline gives CDR1 SGHRS, CDR2 YFSETQ. CDR3 length: 15 residues. V trimming: 5 bases; J trimming: 0 bases; junction bases outside the gene matches: 7. The CDR3: CASRKTQGYQETQYF. The CDR3 DNA is TGCGCCAGCAGAAAGACACAGGGGTACCAAGAGACCCAGTACTTC.

The chain has TRBV30 and TRBJ2-7; 7 bases match TRBD1. The V gene's germline CDR1 is GTSNPN and CDR2 SVGIG (reference sequence). V was clipped by 7 bases and J by 0 bases; unmatched bases: 12. The CDR3 length is 15 residues. The CDR3 coding sequence is TGTGCCTCGAATGACAGGGCACTACACTCCTACGAGCAGTACTTC. Residues: CASNDRALHSYEQYF. Combining the CDR3 with reference TRBV30 and TRBJ2-7 gives the whole variable domain SQTIHQWPATLVQPVGSPLSLECTVEGTSNPNLYWYRQAAGRGLQLLFYSVGIGQISSEVPQNLSASRPQDRQFILSSKKLLLSDSGFYLCASNDRALHSYEQYFGPGTRLTVT.

The rearrangement uses TRBV7-9 and TRBJ1-1, with D perhaps matching TRBD1 (5 bases). This CDR3 comprises 13 residues. Trimming stripped 2 bases from V and 9 bases from J, with 13 bases between. CDR1 SEHNR and CDR2 FQNEAQ come from the germline V gene (reference sequence). This CDR3 reads CASSLMVTDKAFF. In DNA form, the CDR3 reads TGTGCCAGCAGCTTAATGGTGACAGATAAAGCTTTCTTT.